These T cell receptor beta chains were read from a single sample in a study of control samples from healthy donors and cancer patients. Some clones are missing from TCRdb's copy, which holds only in-frame ones; the method was immunoSEQ multiplex PCR. The repertoire holds 100,000 or so clones, with just over 90% as singletons. Sequenced input: blood. The receptors come from a woman aged 18 to 35 in good health. Both conserved end residues are trimmed from each CDR3. The order of the fields is J gene, V gene, D gene, CDR3 protein. A D gene is named only where the DNA matches it firmly.

J: TRBJ1-5
V: TRBV28
D: .
CDR3: ASSFLGWESNQPQH

J: TRBJ1-5
V: TRBV2
D: .
CDR3: ASRGDAYSNQPQH

J: TRBJ1-1
V: TRBV12-2
D: .
CDR3: ASRLAGQGVAEAF

J: TRBJ2-5
V: TRBV29-1
D: TRBD2
CDR3: SVVPWLRGQETQY

J: TRBJ2-1
V: TRBV30
D: .
CDR3: AWDNDREQF

J: TRBJ2-7
V: TRBV2
D: .
CDR3: ASSEGGDLYEQY

J: TRBJ1-2
V: TRBV7-9
D: TRBD1
CDR3: ASSVDRPSVYGYT

J: TRBJ1-3
V: TRBV5-4
D: .
CDR3: ASSTRQSNSGNTIY

J: TRBJ1-2
V: TRBV7-8
D: .
CDR3: ASSLKGDYGYT

J: TRBJ1-2
V: TRBV5-1
D: TRBD1
CDR3: ASSRQGSNYGYT

J: TRBJ1-2
V: TRBV27
D: TRBD1
CDR3: ASSPWSGQGLRGYT

J: TRBJ2-7
V: TRBV12-3/TRBV12-4
D: TRBD2
CDR3: ASTRGGFYEQY

J: TRBJ1-4
V: TRBV5-8
D: .
CDR3: ASSLDIRHEKLF

J: TRBJ2-5
V: TRBV6-2/TRBV6-3
D: TRBD1
CDR3: ASSYVTWDRQETQY

J: TRBJ2-5
V: TRBV5-8
D: TRBD2
CDR3: ASSLEKFGGGETQY

J: TRBJ2-5
V: TRBV3-1/TRBV3-2
D: .
CDR3: ASSSLQTQY

J: TRBJ1-2
V: TRBV28
D: .
CDR3: ASTVHAGGYGYT

J: TRBJ1-5
V: TRBV7-8
D: .
CDR3: ASSTGLGGNQPQH

J: TRBJ2-5
V: TRBV5-4
D: .
CDR3: ASSRVRDTQETQY

J: TRBJ1-4
V: TRBV6-1
D: TRBD1
CDR3: ASSEAPGTGNEKLF

J: TRBJ2-7
V: TRBV10-3
D: .
CDR3: AISDRAFGNEQY

J: TRBJ2-5
V: TRBV15
D: .
CDR3: ATSRDLARARAQY

J: TRBJ1-2
V: TRBV6-5
D: TRBD1
CDR3: ASSRTGINYGYT

J: TRBJ2-7
V: TRBV6-2/TRBV6-3
D: .
CDR3: ASSDIYEQY

J: TRBJ2-7
V: TRBV18
D: .
CDR3: ASSSRNTGTYEQY

J: TRBJ2-7
V: TRBV20-1
D: .
CDR3: SATDPQNSPSYEQY

J: TRBJ1-3
V: TRBV7-9
D: .
CDR3: ASSLSRGGSGNTIY

J: TRBJ1-1
V: TRBV19
D: TRBD1
CDR3: ASSLGQGMNTEAF

J: TRBJ1-1
V: TRBV29-1
D: .
CDR3: SGEGFGNTEAF

J: TRBJ2-1
V: TRBV12-3/TRBV12-4
D: .
CDR3: ASSRHGIDEQF

J: TRBJ2-7
V: TRBV11-2
D: .
CDR3: ASSGGAGYEQY

J: TRBJ2-3
V: TRBV7-3
D: TRBD2
CDR3: ASSPSLAATDTQY

J: TRBJ1-2
V: TRBV5-5
D: .
CDR3: ASSPLGQEYGYT

J: TRBJ2-2
V: TRBV10-1
D: .
CDR3: ASSERQYTGELF

J: TRBJ1-2
V: TRBV14
D: .
CDR3: ASSPFGGTYGYT

J: TRBJ1-2
V: TRBV12-3/TRBV12-4
D: .
CDR3: ASSLRGGSV

J: TRBJ1-2
V: TRBV6-6
D: .
CDR3: ASSPGERDGYT

J: TRBJ2-1
V: TRBV5-4
D: TRBD2
CDR3: ASSSGTSGGNEQF

J: TRBJ2-7
V: TRBV2
D: .
CDR3: ASSDGGPHYEQY

J: TRBJ2-1
V: TRBV6-2/TRBV6-3
D: TRBD2
CDR3: ASSYRASGGANEQF

J: TRBJ2-1
V: TRBV4-1
D: .
CDR3: ASSQEWVNEQF

J: TRBJ1-5
V: TRBV6-6
D: .
CDR3: ASSSLGGVSNQPQH

J: TRBJ2-7
V: TRBV10-3
D: .
CDR3: AISGVGNEQY

J: TRBJ1-6
V: TRBV5-1
D: .
CDR3: ASSLIGRDSPLH

J: TRBJ2-7
V: TRBV29-1
D: .
CDR3: SAGVAATSYEQY

J: TRBJ1-5
V: TRBV6-4
D: .
CDR3: ASSDRWGNQPQH

J: TRBJ1-1
V: TRBV6-1
D: .
CDR3: ASSERAVRAF

J: TRBJ1-3
V: TRBV5-6
D: .
CDR3: ASSLKSLSGNTIY

J: TRBJ2-2
V: TRBV6-2/TRBV6-3
D: .
CDR3: ASSTRRNAGELF

J: TRBJ2-7
V: TRBV5-1
D: TRBD1
CDR3: ASRPGEGQGYSEQY

J: TRBJ1-2
V: TRBV28
D: .
CDR3: ASSSDVDGYT

J: TRBJ2-1
V: TRBV7-9
D: .
CDR3: ASSPRTTLSYNEQF

J: TRBJ2-7
V: TRBV12-3/TRBV12-4
D: TRBD1
CDR3: ASRLQGVYEQY

J: TRBJ2-3
V: TRBV6-4
D: .
CDR3: ASSDEAETDTQY

J: TRBJ1-3
V: TRBV7-2
D: .
CDR3: ASSLGRASGNTIY

J: TRBJ1-2
V: TRBV29-1
D: .
CDR3: SGLGTDGYT

J: TRBJ1-5
V: TRBV15
D: .
CDR3: ATSRDRGRGRPQH